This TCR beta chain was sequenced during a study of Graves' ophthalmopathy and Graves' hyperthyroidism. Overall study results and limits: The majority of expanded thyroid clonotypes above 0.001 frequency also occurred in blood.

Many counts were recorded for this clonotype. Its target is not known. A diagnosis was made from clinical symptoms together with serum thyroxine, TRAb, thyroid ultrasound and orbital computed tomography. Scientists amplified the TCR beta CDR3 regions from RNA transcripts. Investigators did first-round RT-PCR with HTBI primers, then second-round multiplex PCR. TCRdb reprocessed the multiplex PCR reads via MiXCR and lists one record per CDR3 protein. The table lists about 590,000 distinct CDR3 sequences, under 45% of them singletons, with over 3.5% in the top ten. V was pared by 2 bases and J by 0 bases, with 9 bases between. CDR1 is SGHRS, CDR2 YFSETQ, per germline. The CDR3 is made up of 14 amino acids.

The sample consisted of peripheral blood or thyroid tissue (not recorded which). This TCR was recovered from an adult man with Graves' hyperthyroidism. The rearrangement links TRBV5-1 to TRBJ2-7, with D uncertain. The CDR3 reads CASSFSADSYEQYF. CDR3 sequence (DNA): TGCGCCAGCAGCTTTTCGGCAGACTCCTACGAGCAGTACTTC.